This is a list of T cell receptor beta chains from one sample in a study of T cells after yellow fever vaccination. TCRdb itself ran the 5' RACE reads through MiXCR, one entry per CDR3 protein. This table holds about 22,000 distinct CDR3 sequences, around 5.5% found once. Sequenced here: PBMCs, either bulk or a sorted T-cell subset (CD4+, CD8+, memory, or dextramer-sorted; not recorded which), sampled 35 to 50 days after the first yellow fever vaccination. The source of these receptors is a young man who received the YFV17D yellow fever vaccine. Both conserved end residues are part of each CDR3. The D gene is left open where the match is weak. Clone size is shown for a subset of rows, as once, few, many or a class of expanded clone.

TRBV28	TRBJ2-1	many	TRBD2	TGTGCCAGCAGCGGCGGGGGGGCTTCCACCTACAATGAGCAGTTCTTC	CASSGGGASTYNEQFF
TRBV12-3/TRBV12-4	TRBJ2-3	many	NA	TGTGCCAGCACCATGTCCGGCACAGATACGCAGTATTTT	CASTMSGTDTQYF
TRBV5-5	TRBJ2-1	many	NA	TGTGCCAGCAGCTTGATCGGGGACAATGAGCAGTTCTTC	CASSLIGDNEQFF
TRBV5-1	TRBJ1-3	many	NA	TGCGCCAGCAGCTTCGGTCCGCCGTCTGGAAACACCATATATTTT	CASSFGPPSGNTIYF
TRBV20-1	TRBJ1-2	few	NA	TGCAGTGCCCCAACGGAGGGGACCGGGGGCTACACCTTC	CSAPTEGTGGYTF
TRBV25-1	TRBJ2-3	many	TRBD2	TGTGCCAGCAGTGCGGCGGGGGGCCGCACAGATACGCAGTATTTT	CASSAAGGRTDTQYF
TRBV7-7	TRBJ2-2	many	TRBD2	TGTGCTAGCAGCTTAGCGGGGTCAGAGAACACCGGGGAGCTGTTTTTT	CASSLAGSENTGELFF
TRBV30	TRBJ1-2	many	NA	TGTGCCTGGAGTCGGGACGGCTATGGCTACACCTTC	CAWSRDGYGYTF
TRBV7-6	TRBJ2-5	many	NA	TGTGCCAGCAGCTTAGCGGCGGGGGCGGGGGAGACCCAGTACTTC	CASSLAAGAGETQYF
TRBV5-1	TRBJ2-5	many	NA	TGCGCCAGCAGCTTACAGGTCCAAGAGACCCAGTACTTC	CASSLQVQETQYF
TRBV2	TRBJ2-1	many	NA	TGTGCCAGCAGTCTAGCTCCTGAGCAGTTCTTC	CASSLAPEQFF
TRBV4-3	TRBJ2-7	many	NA	TGCGCCAGCAGCCAAGATAAAGGTTCTTCCTACGAGCAGTACTTC	CASSQDKGSSYEQYF
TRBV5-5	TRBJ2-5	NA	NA	TGTGCCAGCAGCCCCGGGAGCTACTTCACAGAGACCCAGTACTTC	CASSPGSYFTETQYF
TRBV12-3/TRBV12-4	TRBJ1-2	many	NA	TGTGCCAGCAGCTCCGATAGGGGTGGCTACACCTTC	CASSSDRGGYTF
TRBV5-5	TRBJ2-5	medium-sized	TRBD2	TGTGCCAGCAGCTTGAATAGCGGGGGGGCCGAGACCCAGTACTTC	CASSLNSGGAETQYF
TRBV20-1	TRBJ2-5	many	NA	TGCAGTGCTAGAGGGGGCGCCCGGGGAACCCAGTACTTC	CSARGGARGTQYF
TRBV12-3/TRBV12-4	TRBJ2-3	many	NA	TGTGCCAGCAGTTTATGGGGAGCAGATACGCAGTATTTT	CASSLWGADTQYF
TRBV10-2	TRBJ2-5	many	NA	TGCGCCAGCAGTGTGACAGAGACCCAGTACTTC	CASSVTETQYF
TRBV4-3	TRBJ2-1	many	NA	TGCGCCAGCAGCCAAGAGACCCCGGCAGGGGAGCAGTTCTTC	CASSQETPAGEQFF
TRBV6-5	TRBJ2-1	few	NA	TGTGCCAGCAGTTACATCCGTCCCGGACAGCGACGCGACAATGAGCAGTTCTTC	CASSYIRPGQRRDNEQFF
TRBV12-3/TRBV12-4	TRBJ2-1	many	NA	TGTGCCAGCAGTTTTCGACAGTTCAATGAGCAGTTCTTC	CASSFRQFNEQFF
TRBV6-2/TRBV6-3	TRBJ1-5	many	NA	TGTGCCAGTAAGACAGTTTCTAATAGCAATCAGCCCCAGCATTTT	CASKTVSNSNQPQHF
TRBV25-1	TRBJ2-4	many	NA	TGTGCCAGCAGTGGCCCGAATGCCAACATTCAGTACTTC	CASSGPNANIQYF
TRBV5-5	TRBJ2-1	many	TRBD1	TGTGCCAGCAGCTTGGGGACAGGGCCCCACAATGAGCAGTTCTTC	CASSLGTGPHNEQFF
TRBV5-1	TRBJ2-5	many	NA	TGCGCCAGCAGCTTGGCAGCGAGTTGGGAAGAGACCCAGTACTTC	CASSLAASWEETQYF
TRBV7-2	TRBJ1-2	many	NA	TGTGCCAGCAGCCCCAGGGTAACGCGGGGCTACACCTTC	CASSPRVTRGYTF
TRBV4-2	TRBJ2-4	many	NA	TGTGCCAGCAGCCAAGATGAGTCGGGTTTCGAAAACATTCAGTACTTC	CASSQDESGFENIQYF
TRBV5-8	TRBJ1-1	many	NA	TGTGCCAGCAGCCATGGGGGGGTGAACACTGAAGCTTTCTTT	CASSHGGVNTEAFF
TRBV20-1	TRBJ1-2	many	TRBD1	TGCAGTGCTAAAGGACAGGGTCCACTCTATGGCTACACCTTC	CSAKGQGPLYGYTF
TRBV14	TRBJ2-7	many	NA	TGTGCCAGCAGCCCAAGAAGGGGGAAGCGACGGTCCTACGAGCAGTACTTC	CASSPRRGKRRSYEQYF
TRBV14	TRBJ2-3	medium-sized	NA	TGTGCCAGCAGCCAAGACGTACAGGGAGATACGCAGTATTTT	CASSQDVQGDTQYF
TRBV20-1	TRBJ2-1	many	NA	TGCAGTGCTTCAAGGGGGATCTCCTACAATGAGCAGTTCTTC	CSASRGISYNEQFF
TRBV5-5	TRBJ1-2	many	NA	TGTGCCAGCAGCTTGCGGGGCAGGGATATCTATGGCTACACCTTC	CASSLRGRDIYGYTF
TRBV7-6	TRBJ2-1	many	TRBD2	TGTGCCAGCAGCCCCGGAGTAGCGGGGGGGCGAGGCTACAATGAGCAGTTCTTC	CASSPGVAGGRGYNEQFF
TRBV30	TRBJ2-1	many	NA	TGTGCCTGGCAACAGGGAGAATACAATGAGCAGTTCTTC	CAWQQGEYNEQFF
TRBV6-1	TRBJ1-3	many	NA	TGTGCCAGCAGTCCCGTATCTGGAAACACCATATATTTT	CASSPVSGNTIYF
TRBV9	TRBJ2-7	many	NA	TGTGCCAGCAGCGTAGCTTTGGGCGAGCAGTACTTC	CASSVALGEQYF